This TCR beta chain was identified in a study of T cell clonality in common variable immunodeficiency (dated by TCRdb to 2014 to 2015). Study-wide findings and limitations: CVID TCRbeta sequences were reported to have fewer deletions and N-nucleotide insertions and to lack highly modified clones with 13 or more V deletions. Although equal DNA input was used, an average of approximately 82,000 unique sequences per sample was obtained for controls, compared with around 30,000 for CVID samples. TCRbeta clonality was higher in CVID subjects than in healthy controls (t-test p = 0.018), and the increase was most characteristic of about a third of subjects. It was noted by the authors that sequencing of the repertoires of T cell subpopulations would be needed to clarify the cause of the increased clonality in CVID. Correlations between repertoire features and clinical complications were limited by patient heterogeneity within the CVID cohort. Healthy controls shared more TCRbeta clones with each other than CVID subjects shared among themselves (p < 0.0001).

This clone has more than one count but fewer than ten. The antigen it binds to is not known. The read ends 3 residues early relative to the CDR3; the germline J gene fills the gap. For sequencing, equivalent amounts of genomic DNA were input from CVID and control samples. For every sample, a 60 bp segment covering the rearranged TCRbeta CDR3 region was amplified and then sequenced. TCRbeta amplification used the immunoSEQ assay, a bias-corrected multiplex PCR with high-throughput sequencing. Processing in the source paper ran as follows. Every unique nucleotide sequence was considered a clone and was annotated with V, D and J genes, copy number and frequency. Sequences were labeled productive if in frame, and non-productive if out of frame or containing stop codons. Clonality was calculated from Shannon's entropy as previously described. Mean CDR3 Kyte-Doolittle hydropathy was derived from the predicted amino acid sequences of productive clones. Hierarchical clustering of scaled V gene usage was performed with the R hclust function using Manhattan distance and complete linkage. To assess clone sharing by CDR3 amino acid sequence, 12 repertoires per group were resampled over 100 rounds. The repertoires were searched for 60 to 70 published EBV-specific TCRbeta sequences and roughly 250 published CMV-specific TCRbeta sequences. Two CVID samples that yielded fewer than 10,000 sequences were excluded from the analysis, so roughly 42 CVID repertoires were retained. TCRdb holds this immuneACCESS table with in-frame rearrangements only. Some clones are missing; in checked studies, unresolved V genes explain under half, and the rest has no known cause. That table gives V, J and clone size, and the DNA gave D and trimming. The table puts about 31,000 clones in this sample, none counted just once. 6.7% of the sample is in the top ten clones.

Standard criteria were used to diagnose CVID, namely serum IgG, IgA and/or IgM reduced below the normal range together with specific antibody deficiency. There were 40 to 45 subjects in the CVID group (about 30 male and 15 or so female), ranging in age from roughly 9 to 65 years, with a mean age of around 40. Most of the CVID patients and most of the healthy controls were of Caucasian heritage. Replacement immunoglobulin therapy had been administered to all CVID subjects for at least one year at the time of study participation. At blood collection, none of the CVID subjects was ill or on immunomodulatory or immunosuppressive medication. Heparinized peripheral whole blood samples of roughly 5 to 9 ml were obtained from each donor. Genomic DNA from adults with common variable immune deficiency (CVID) and from healthy adult controls was the source for sequencing TCRbeta CDR3 repertoires. Diluted blood was density-centrifuged over Hypaque 1077 or Ficoll-Paque to isolate peripheral blood mononuclear cells. Genomic DNA was obtained from unsorted mononuclear cells through either Qiagen column purification or a centrifugation-based method.

Here V drops 5 bases and J drops 0 bases, and the junction holds 3 bases not matched to any gene. From cysteine to phenylalanine, the CDR3 is 13 amino acids long. Only the CDR3 bases that were read are kept: 30 of them, in frame from base 1. Taken from the germline V gene (reference sequence), the CDR1 and CDR2 loops are DFQATT and SNEGSKA. The sample consisted of peripheral blood mononuclear cells. The sequence came from a human donor with common variable immunodeficiency. This receptor chain uses TRBV20-1 and TRBJ2-7; the junction holds 8 bases that match TRBD2. The CDR3 bases that were read are TGCAGTGCTGATAGCGGGAACTCCTACGAG. Translated, this gives CSADSGNSYE. The whole CDR3 is CSADSGNSYEQYF.